The 9 T cell receptor beta chains presented below share a single source sample, sequenced in a study of patients and donors after allogeneic stem cell transplantation. TCRdb re-derived calls from the RT-PCR reads in MiXCR, one entry per CDR3 protein. The sample includes roughly 940,000 distinct CDR3 sequences, roughly 18% of them seen just once. Sequenced input: blood, either unsorted or a sorted T cell fraction (not recorded which). These receptors were collected from a human donor who was either an allogeneic HSCT recipient or a stem cell or donor lymphocyte infusion donor (not recorded which). It is not recorded whose cells these are; they may come from a transplant donor.

This rearrangement joins TRBV7-9 to TRBJ2-7, with D possibly being TRBD1 (6 bases). The CDR3 runs 13 residues. The germline gives CDR1 SEHNR, CDR2 FQNEAQ (reference sequence). The V end lost 7 bases, the J end lost 2 bases, and 12 bases lay between the germline ends. The CDR3 protein is CASNRVGAYEQYF. The CDR3 nucleotides are TGTGCCAGCAACAGGGTGGGTGCCTACGAGCAGTACTTC.

This clonotype was counted ten times or more. V is TRBV12-3 or TRBV12-4 and J is TRBJ2-1; TRBD2 matches at 12 bases. V dropped 3 bases and J dropped 0; count of bases not matched to a gene: 9. This CDR3 has 19 residues. The CDR3 reads CASSFGLAGGPLSYNEQFF. Written as DNA, the CDR3 is TGTGCCAGCAGTTTTGGTCTAGCGGGAGGGCCCCTCTCCTACAATGAGCAGTTCTTC.

In its sample, this clonotype was seen a few times. The genes are TRBV6-2 or TRBV6-3 and TRBJ2-3, with 10 bases that match TRBD1. The CDR3 covers 16 residues. Germline CDR1 is MNHEY and CDR2 is SVGEGT. Trimming cost V 6 bases and J 3 bases; bases outside gene matches: 9. CDR3 coding DNA: TGTGCCAGCAGCTCGCCGGGACAGGGGCTTACAGATACGCAGTATTTT. It encodes CASSSPGQGLTDTQYF.

This clonotype was observed a handful of times. The chain couples TRBV28 to TRBJ2-3; 10 bases align to TRBD1. The CDR3 length is 18 residues. Germline loops: CDR1 MDHEN, CDR2 SYDVKM. The trim removed 3 bases at V and 3 bases at J, leaving 12 bases unmatched. For the CDR3, the DNA is TGTGCCAGCAGTTTCGTTCGCAAGGGACAGGGGAAGACAGATACGCAGTATTTT. Translating gives CASSFVRKGQGKTDTQYF.

This clonotype was detected a few times. The V and J genes are TRBV20-1 and TRBJ2-1; maybe TRBD2 (6 bases). This CDR3 region has 15 residues. Germline assignment: CDR1 DFQATT and CDR2 SNEGSKA (reference sequence). V dropped 4 bases and J dropped 6 bases, with 19 bases sitting between them. In DNA, the CDR3 is TGCAGTGCTACAGTGCAGGATAGCGGCAGCAATGAGCAGTTCTTC. Translation gives CSATVQDSGSNEQFF.

This clonotype was seen at least ten times. The CDR3, as DNA: TGTGCCAGCGGCGTCCGGGACAGGGGGACGAACGAGCAGTACTTC. This encodes CASGVRDRGTNEQYF. This chain joins TRBV12-3 or TRBV12-4 and TRBJ2-7; 11 nucleotides line up with TRBD1. CDR3 length equals 15 residues. V shed 8 bases, J shed 5 bases, and the junction held 11 bases outside the gene matches.

This sequence joins TRBV2 and TRBJ2-2; TRBD1 matches 7 bases. The CDR3 runs to 15 residues. V dropped 6 bases and J dropped 4; count of bases not matched to a gene: 8. Looked up from germline, CDR1 is SNHLY and CDR2 is FYNNEI. CDR3 amino acids: CASRPPGTATGELFF. The CDR3 DNA sequence: TGTGCCAGCAGGCCCCCCGGGACAGCCACCGGGGAGCTGTTTTTT. The complete variable domain, with remaining parts taken from reference TRBV2 and TRBJ2-2, reads EPEVTQTPSHQVTQMGQEVILRCVPISNHLYFYWYRQILGQKVEFLVSFYNNEISEKSEIFDDQFSVERPDGSNFTLKIRSTKLEDSAMYFCASRPPGTATGELFFGEGSRLTVL.

This clonotype was observed at least ten times. The chain has TRBV28 and TRBJ2-7, with unresolved D. The length of the CDR3 is 15 residues. Trimming pared 3 bases from V and 2 bases from J, leaving 14 bases between. In germline, CDR1 is MDHEN, CDR2 SYDVKM. Here the CDR3 reads CASSLMVASTYEQYF. The CDR3 coding sequence is TGTGCCAGCAGTTTGATGGTAGCCTCAACCTACGAGCAGTACTTC.

This clonotype has a single count. V and J are TRBV5-1 and TRBJ2-3, with D uncertain. The CDR3 covers 13 residues. V gave up 4 bases and J gave up 4 bases, with 10 bases separating them. CDR1 is SGHRS and CDR2 is YFSETQ in the germline V gene. In DNA form, the CDR3 reads TGCGCCAGCAGCGGAAATGTCGCAGATACGCAGTATTTT. It encodes CASSGNVADTQYF.